This paragraph reports one TCR beta chain. TCRdb used MiXCR to reprocess the 5' RACE reads, holding one entry per CDR3 protein. The sample shows under 1 million distinct CDR3 sequences, about 12% of them seen only once. Per the germline V gene, CDR1 is LGHDT and CDR2 is YNNKEL (reference sequence). The CDR3 contains 15 residues. The ends lost 3 bases at V and 1 base at J; junction bases unmatched: 4. The data were taken from a study of identical twins. A further study also used this sample, focusing on yellow fever vaccine responses in identical twins.

The rearrangement uses TRBV3-1 and TRBJ2-5; TRBD2 matches 8 bases. The sequence derives from a woman in her late teens or twenties in good health. The sample comprised PBMCs. The CDR3 region is CASSHRLALQETQYF. For the CDR3, the DNA is TGTGCCAGCAGCCACAGACTAGCGCTCCAAGAGACCCAGTACTTC.